This TCR beta chain is from a study of blood T cell repertoires in COVID-19. On the study more broadly: Donors in the United States, Italy and Spain gave samples during acute or convalescent COVID-19. PBMCs, B-cell-depleted T cells, or T cells were the source of the cDNA or gDNA that made up the material.

Seattle's cohort entered during active infection and was followed longitudinally. The CDR3 consists of 16 residues. Germline V gene sequence: CDR1 MNHNY, CDR2 SVGAGI (reference sequence). V shed 6 bases and J 1 base; nucleotides not matched to a gene: 10. Original data processing: For nucleated cells, counts were estimated from reference gene primer amplification. Produced via immunoSEQ multiplex PCR; TCRdb's table is partial and in-frame only. That table supplies the V and J calls and clone size; D and trimming were determined from the DNA. The sample yields around 210,000 clones, roughly 84% seen once. This clone was counted only a few times.

The rearrangement joins TRBV6-6 to TRBJ1-1; 8 positions match TRBD1. The sequencing input was peripheral blood. The origin of this receptor is a man between 50 and 59 years old with COVID-19, enrolled during active disease. This chain's CDR3 is CASSTTDRGPNTEAFF. The CDR3 nucleotides read TGTGCCAGCAGCACGACCGACAGGGGACCGAACACTGAAGCTTTCTTT.